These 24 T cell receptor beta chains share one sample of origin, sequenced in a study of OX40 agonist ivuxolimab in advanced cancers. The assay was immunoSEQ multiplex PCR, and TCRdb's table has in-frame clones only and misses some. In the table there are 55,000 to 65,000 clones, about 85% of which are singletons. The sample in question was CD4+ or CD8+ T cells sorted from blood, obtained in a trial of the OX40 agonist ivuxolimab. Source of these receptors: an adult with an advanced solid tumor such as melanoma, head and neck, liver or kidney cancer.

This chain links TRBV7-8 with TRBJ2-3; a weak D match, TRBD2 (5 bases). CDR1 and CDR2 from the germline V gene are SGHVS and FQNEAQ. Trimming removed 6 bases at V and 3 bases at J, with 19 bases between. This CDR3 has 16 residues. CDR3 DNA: TGTGCCAGCAGTTCGTTGAGGGCAGGCCTTACAGATACGCAGTATTTT. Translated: CASSSLRAGLTDTQYF.

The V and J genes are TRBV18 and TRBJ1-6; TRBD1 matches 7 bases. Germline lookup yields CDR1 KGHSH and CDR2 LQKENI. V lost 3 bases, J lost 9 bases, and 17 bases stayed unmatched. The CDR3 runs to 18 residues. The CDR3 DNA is TGTGCCAGCTCACCGCGGGACAGCCAGTCGGGCATTGGTTCACCCCTCCACTTT. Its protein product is CASSPRDSQSGIGSPLHF.

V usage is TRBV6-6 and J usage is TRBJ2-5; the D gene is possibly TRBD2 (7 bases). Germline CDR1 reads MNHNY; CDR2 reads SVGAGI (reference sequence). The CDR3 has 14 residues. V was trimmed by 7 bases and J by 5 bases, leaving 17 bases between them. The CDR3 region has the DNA TGTGCCAGCACTCGGGGGGCACCTCCTGAGACCCAGTACTTC. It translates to CASTRGAPPETQYF.

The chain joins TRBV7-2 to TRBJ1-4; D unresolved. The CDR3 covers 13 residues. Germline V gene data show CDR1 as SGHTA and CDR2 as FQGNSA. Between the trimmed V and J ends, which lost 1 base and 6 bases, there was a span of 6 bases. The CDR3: CASSLGGYEKLFF. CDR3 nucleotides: TGTGCCAGCAGCTTAGGGGGTTATGAAAAACTGTTTTTT.

CDR3 DNA: TGCGCCAGCAGCTTAACAAACAGTAACACTGAAGCTTTCTTT. This sequence encodes CASSLTNSNTEAFF. The chain carries TRBV5-1 and TRBJ1-1, with no clear D. This CDR3 contains 14 residues. V was shortened by 2 bases and J by 2 bases, with 10 bases between the two germline ends. The V gene's germline CDR1 is SGHRS and CDR2 YFSETQ.

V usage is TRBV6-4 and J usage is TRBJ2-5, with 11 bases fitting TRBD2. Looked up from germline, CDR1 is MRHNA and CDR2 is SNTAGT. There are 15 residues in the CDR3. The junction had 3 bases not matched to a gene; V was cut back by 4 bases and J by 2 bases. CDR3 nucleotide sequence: TGTGCCAGCAGTGCTAGCGGGGGGCAACAAGAGACCCAGTACTTC. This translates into CASSASGGQQETQYF.

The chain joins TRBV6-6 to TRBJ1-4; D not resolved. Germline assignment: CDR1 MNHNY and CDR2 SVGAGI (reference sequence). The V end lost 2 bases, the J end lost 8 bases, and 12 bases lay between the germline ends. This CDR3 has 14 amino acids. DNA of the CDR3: TGTGCCAGCAGTTACGGCAGGTCGTCCGAAAAACTGTTTTTT. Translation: CASSYGRSSEKLFF.

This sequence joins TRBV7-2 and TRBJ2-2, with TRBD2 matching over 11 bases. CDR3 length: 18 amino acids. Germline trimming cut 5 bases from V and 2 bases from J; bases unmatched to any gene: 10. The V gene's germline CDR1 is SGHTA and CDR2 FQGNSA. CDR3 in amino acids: CASSPIGRLAGNTGELFF. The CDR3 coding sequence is TGTGCCAGCAGCCCCATCGGTCGACTAGCGGGAAACACCGGGGAGCTGTTTTTT.

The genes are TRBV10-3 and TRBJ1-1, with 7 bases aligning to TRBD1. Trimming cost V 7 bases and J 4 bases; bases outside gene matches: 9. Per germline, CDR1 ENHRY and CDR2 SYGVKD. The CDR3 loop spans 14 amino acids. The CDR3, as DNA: TGTGCCATCACCGCGACAGGGTTGGGCACTGAAGCTTTCTTT. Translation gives CAITATGLGTEAFF.

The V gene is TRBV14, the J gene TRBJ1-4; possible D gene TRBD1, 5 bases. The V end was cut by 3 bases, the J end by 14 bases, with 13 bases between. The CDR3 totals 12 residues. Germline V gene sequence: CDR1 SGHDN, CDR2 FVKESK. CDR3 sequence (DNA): TGTGCCAGCAGCCAGGGGAAGGGGAGGCTGTTTTTT. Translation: CASSQGKGRLFF.

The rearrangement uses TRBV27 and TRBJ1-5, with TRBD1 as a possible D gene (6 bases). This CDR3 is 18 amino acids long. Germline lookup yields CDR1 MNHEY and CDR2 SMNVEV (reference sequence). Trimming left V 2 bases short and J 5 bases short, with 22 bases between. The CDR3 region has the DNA TGTGCCAGCAGTTTACAGGGGCGCGGAGGGACACGCGATCAGCCCCAGCATTTT. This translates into CASSLQGRGGTRDQPQHF.

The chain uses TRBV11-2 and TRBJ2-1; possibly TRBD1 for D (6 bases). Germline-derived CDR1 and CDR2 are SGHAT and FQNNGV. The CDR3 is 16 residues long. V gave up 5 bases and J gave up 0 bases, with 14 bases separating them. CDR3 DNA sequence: TGTGCCAGCAGCCGTTCGACAGGAGGCTCCTACAATGAGCAGTTCTTC. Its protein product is CASSRSTGGSYNEQFF.

The CDR3 spells CASSLNGFSTDTQYF. The DNA for the CDR3 is TGTGCCAGCAGCTTGAACGGATTTAGCACAGATACGCAGTATTTT. V gene TRBV5-4 combines with J gene TRBJ2-3; no firm D call. V was pared by 1 base and J by 0 bases, with 9 bases between. Germline V CDR1 and CDR2: SGHNT, YYREEE (reference sequence). CDR3 length equals 15 residues.

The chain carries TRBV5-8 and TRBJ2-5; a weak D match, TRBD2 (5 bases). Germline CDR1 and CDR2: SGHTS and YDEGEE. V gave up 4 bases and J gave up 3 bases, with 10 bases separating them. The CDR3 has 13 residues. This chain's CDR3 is CASSPRGKETQYF. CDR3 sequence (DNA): TGTGCCAGCAGCCCCCGGGGTAAAGAGACCCAGTACTTC. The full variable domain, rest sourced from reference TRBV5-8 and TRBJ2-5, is EAGVTQSPTHLIKTRGQQATLRCSPISGHTSVYWYQQALGLGLQFLLWYDEGEERNRGNFPPRFSGRQFPNYSSELNVNALELEDSALYLCASSPRGKETQYFGPGTRLLVL.

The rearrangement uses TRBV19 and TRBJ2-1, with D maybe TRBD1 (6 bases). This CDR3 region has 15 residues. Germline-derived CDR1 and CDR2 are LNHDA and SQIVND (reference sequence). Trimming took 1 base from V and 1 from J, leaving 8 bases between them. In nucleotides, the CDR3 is TGTGCCAGTAGTATAGGGACAGTATCCTACAATGAGCAGTTCTTC. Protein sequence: CASSIGTVSYNEQFF.

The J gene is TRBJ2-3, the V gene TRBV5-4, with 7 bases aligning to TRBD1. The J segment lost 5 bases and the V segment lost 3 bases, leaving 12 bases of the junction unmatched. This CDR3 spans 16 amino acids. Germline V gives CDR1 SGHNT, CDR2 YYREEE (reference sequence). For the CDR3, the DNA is TGTGCCAGCAGCTCGCGTCTTGGGACAGCCTTAGATACGCAGTATTTT. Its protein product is CASSSRLGTALDTQYF.

The CDR3 here is CASNRGQAADTQYF. The CDR3 DNA follows: TGTGCCAGTAATAGGGGACAGGCAGCGGATACGCAGTATTTT. This chain joins TRBV19 and TRBJ2-3, with 8 positions matching TRBD1. The CDR3 extends over 14 amino acids. Germline loops: CDR1 LNHDA, CDR2 SQIVND (reference sequence). The V and J ends lost 7 bases and 6 bases, in that order; junction bases with no gene match: 9.

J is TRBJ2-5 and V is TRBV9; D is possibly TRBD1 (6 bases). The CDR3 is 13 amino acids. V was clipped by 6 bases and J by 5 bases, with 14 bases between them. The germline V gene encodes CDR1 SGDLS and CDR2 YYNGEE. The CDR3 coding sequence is TGTGCCAGCACCCCAGGGGTAGGGGAGACCCAGTACTTC. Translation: CASTPGVGETQYF.

The CDR3 sequence is CASNSGAKKNEQFF. The CDR3, as DNA: TGTGCCAGCAACTCCGGGGCAAAAAAAAATGAGCAGTTCTTC. The chain couples TRBV2 to TRBJ2-1; the D call may be TRBD1 or TRBD2 (5 bases each). The CDR3 is 14 residues long. Trimming took off 7 bases at V and 7 bases at J, with 17 bases between the two ends. Germline CDR1 is SNHLY and CDR2 is FYNNEI.

CDR3 coding DNA: TGTGCCAGTAGCACAACAGGGGGCGGCAATCAGCCCCAGCATTTT. Translated: CASSTTGGGNQPQHF. The V and J genes are TRBV19 and TRBJ1-5, with 9 bases identical to TRBD1. The CDR3 sequence is 15 residues long. Unmatched junction bases numbered 5, after V lost 6 bases and J lost 2 bases. The germline CDR1 and CDR2 sequences are LNHDA and SQIVND (reference sequence). Full variable domain (remainder filled in from reference TRBV19 and TRBJ1-5): DGGITQSPKYLFRKEGQNVTLSCEQNLNHDAMYWYRQDPGQGLRLIYYSQIVNDFQKGDIAEGYSVSREKKESFPLTVTSAQKNPTAFYLCASSTTGGGNQPQHFGDGTRLSIL.

The CDR3 here is CAWRIYRDSPYGYTF. In DNA, the CDR3 is TGTGCCTGGAGGATTTACCGGGACAGCCCCTATGGCTACACCTTC. The chain recombines TRBV30 with TRBJ1-2; TRBD1 matches 7 bases. Per germline, CDR1 GTSNPN and CDR2 SVGIG (reference sequence). V lost 3 bases, J lost 4 bases, and 11 bases stayed unmatched. CDR3 size: 15 residues.

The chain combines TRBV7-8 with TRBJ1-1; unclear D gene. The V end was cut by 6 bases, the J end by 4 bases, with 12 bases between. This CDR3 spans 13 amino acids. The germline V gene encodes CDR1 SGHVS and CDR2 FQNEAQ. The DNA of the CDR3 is TGTGCCAGCAGGCGGATACGCACCACTGAAGCTTTCTTT. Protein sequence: CASRRIRTTEAFF.

CDR3 residues: CASSPDGPYGYTF. The CDR3 region has the DNA TGTGCCAGCAGCCCAGACGGACCCTATGGCTACACCTTC. The rearrangement links TRBV11-3 to TRBJ1-2; D not resolved. Germline V gene lookup returns CDR1 SGHNT and CDR2 YENEEA. V lost 5 bases, J lost 4 bases, and 11 bases lay in between. The CDR3 length is 13 residues.

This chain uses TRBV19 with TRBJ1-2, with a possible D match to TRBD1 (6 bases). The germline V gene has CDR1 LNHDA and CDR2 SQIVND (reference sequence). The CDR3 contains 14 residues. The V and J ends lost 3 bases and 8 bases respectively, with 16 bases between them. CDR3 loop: CASSILDSPKGYTF. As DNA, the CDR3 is TGTGCCAGTAGTATCCTGGACAGTCCCAAGGGCTACACCTTC.